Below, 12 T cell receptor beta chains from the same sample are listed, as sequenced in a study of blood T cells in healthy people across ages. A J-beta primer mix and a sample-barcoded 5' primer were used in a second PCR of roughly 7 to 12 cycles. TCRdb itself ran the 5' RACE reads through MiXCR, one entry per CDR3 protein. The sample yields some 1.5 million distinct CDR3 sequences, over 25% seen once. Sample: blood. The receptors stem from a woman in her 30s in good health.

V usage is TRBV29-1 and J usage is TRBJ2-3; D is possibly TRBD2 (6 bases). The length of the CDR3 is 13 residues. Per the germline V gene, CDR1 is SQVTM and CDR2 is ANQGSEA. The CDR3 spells CALTAGLSNTQYF. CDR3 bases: TGCGCCCTTACGGCGGGGTTGAGCAATACGCAGTATTTT.

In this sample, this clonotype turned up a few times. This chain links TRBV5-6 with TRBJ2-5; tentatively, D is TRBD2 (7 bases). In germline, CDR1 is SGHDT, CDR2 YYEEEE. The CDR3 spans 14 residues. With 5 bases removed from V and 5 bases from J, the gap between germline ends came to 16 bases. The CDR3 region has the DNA TGTGCCAGCAGGATAGAGGGGGGGGAGGAGACCCAGTACTTC. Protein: CASRIEGGEETQYF.

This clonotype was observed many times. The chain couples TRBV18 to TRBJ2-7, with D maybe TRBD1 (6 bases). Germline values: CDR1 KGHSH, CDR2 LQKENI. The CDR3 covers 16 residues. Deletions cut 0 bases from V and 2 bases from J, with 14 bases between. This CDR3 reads CASSPPLTGSPYEQYF. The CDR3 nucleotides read TGTGCCAGCTCACCACCGTTAACAGGGTCACCCTACGAGCAGTACTTC.

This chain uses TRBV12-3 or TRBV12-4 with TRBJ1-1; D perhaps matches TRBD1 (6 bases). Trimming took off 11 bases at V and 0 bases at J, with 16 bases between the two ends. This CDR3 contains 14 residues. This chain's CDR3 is CAAQTGTMNTEAFF. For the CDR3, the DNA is TGTGCCGCTCAAACCGGGACAATGAACACTGAAGCTTTCTTT.

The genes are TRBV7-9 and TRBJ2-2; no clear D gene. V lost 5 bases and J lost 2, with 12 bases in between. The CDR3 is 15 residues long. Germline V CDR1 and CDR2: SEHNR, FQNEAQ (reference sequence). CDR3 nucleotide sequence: TGTGCCAGCAGCCCATTTCCGATAAACACCGGGGAGCTGTTTTTT. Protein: CASSPFPINTGELFF.

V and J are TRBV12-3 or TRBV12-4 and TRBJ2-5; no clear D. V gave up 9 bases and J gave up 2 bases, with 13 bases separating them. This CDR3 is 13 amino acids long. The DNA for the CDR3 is TGTGCCAGTCGTGGGTGGGAACAAGAGACCCAGTACTTC. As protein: CASRGWEQETQYF.

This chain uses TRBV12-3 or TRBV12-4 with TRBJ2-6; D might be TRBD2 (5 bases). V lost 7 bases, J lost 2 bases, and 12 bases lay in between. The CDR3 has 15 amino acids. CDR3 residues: CASTHPGAGANVLTF. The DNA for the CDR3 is TGTGCCAGCACCCACCCCGGGGCTGGGGCCAACGTCCTGACTTTC.

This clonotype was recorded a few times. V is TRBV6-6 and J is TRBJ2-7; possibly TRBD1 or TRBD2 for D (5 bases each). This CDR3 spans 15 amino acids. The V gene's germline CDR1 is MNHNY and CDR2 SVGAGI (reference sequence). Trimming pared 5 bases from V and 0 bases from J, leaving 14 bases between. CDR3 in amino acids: CASSIQGTVSYEQYF. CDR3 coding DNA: TGTGCCAGCAGTATCCAAGGGACCGTCTCCTACGAGCAGTACTTC.

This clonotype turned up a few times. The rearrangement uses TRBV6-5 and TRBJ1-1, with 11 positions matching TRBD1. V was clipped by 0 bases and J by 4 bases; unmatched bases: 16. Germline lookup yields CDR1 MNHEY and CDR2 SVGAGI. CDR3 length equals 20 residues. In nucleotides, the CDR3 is TGTGCCAGCAGTTACTCAAGGCCCGGGACAGGGGGTATTGGGGGCACTGAAGCTTTCTTT. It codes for CASSYSRPGTGGIGGTEAFF.

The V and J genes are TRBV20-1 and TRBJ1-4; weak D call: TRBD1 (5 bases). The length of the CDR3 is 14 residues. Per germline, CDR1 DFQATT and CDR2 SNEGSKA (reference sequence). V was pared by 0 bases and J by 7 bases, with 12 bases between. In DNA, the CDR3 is TGCAGTGCTAGAGACCCGGGGGAAGGTGAAAAACTGTTTTTT. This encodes CSARDPGEGEKLFF.

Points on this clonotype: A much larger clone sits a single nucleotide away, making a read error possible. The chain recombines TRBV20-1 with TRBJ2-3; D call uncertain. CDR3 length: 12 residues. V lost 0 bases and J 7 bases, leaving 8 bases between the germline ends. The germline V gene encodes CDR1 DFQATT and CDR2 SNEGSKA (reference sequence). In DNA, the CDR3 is TGCAGTGCTAGAGATTGGACGTATACGCAGTATTTT. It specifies CSARDWTYTQYF.

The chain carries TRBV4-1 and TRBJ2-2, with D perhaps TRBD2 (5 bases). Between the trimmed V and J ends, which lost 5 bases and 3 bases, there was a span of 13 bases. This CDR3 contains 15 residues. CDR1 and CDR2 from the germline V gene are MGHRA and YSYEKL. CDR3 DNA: TGCGCCAGCAGCGTGACTCGGGGTCACACCGGGGAGCTGTTTTTT. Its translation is CASSVTRGHTGELFF.